The T cell receptor beta chain under discussion was sequenced for a study of blood T cells in healthy people across ages. Study-wide results and limits: PBMCs went unsorted, and a conclusive naive versus antigen-experienced comparison was therefore prevented. Across samples, TCR beta diversity tracked strongly with naive T cell percentage.

There are many counts of this clonotype. Antigen specificity is unknown. Next came a second PCR, run for about 6 to 11 cycles, which used a sample-barcoded 5' primer along with a J-beta primer mix. TCRdb used MiXCR to reprocess the 5' RACE reads, holding one entry per CDR3 protein. In the table there are 700,000 to 800,000 distinct CDR3 sequences, around 40% of which are singletons. The germline V gene has CDR1 SGHRS and CDR2 YFSETQ. The CDR3 contains 14 residues. Investigators took about 10 milliliters of peripheral blood from every donor. The chain carries TRBV5-1 and TRBJ2-5; 8 bases line up with TRBD1. The J call could be wrong; TRBJ2-7 is a better fit for the DNA end. The material sequenced was blood. The clonotype originates from a woman aged 60-75 years in good health. The CDR3 here is CASSLTGEGYEQYF. The CDR3 bases are TGCGCCAGCAGCCTGACAGGGGAAGGTTACGAGCAGTACTTC.